This T cell receptor (beta chain) is drawn from a study of control samples from healthy donors and cancer patients. Method: immunoSEQ multiplex PCR; TCRdb's copy keeps in-frame clones and lacks some. The table has approximately 150,000 clones, roughly 95% seen once. Trimming took 3 bases from V and 9 from J, leaving 12 bases between them. The CDR3 loop spans 13 amino acids. Germline lookup yields CDR1 LNHDA and CDR2 SQIVND (reference sequence). This chain links TRBV19 with TRBJ2-1; the D gene is possibly TRBD2 (6 bases). Sequencing was performed on blood. The TCR originated in a woman in her thirties in good health. The CDR3 region is CASSIWGGTEQFF. CDR3 DNA: TGTGCCAGTAGTATTTGGGGCGGGACTGAGCAGTTCTTC. Supplemented by reference TRBV19 and TRBJ2-1, the full variable domain reads DGGITQSPKYLFRKEGQNVTLSCEQNLNHDAMYWYRQDPGQGLRLIYYSQIVNDFQKGDIAEGYSVSREKKESFPLTVTSAQKNPTAFYLCASSIWGGTEQFFGPGTRLTVL.